This TCR beta chain is drawn from a study of cytomegalovirus exposure and HLA in healthy donors. Overall study results and limits: According to a later analysis, most TCR beta chains associated with CMV appeared HLA-restricted. Most TCR beta V segments were productive about 87% or about 30% of the time in an earlier analysis.

PCR was performed using 60 Vbeta and 13 Jbeta primers. The method was immunoSEQ multiplex PCR; TCRdb's version includes in-frame clones alone and lacks a portion of them. The table includes roughly 190,000 clones, 81% detected once. Germline assignment: CDR1 SGHRS and CDR2 YFSETQ. The CDR3 covers 15 residues. V was cut by 4 bases and J by 0 bases, with 12 bases left in between. About this clone: Its target is not known.

The rearrangement joins TRBV5-1 to TRBJ2-3; D remains unclear. The receptor was derived from a man between 40 and 49 years old in good health and CMV-seropositive. The sequencing sample was made of PBMCs. Here the CDR3 reads CASSKDLPSTDTQYF. In DNA, the CDR3 is TGCGCCAGCAGCAAAGACTTACCTAGCACAGATACGCAGTATTTT. The full variable domain, completed using reference TRBV5-1 and TRBJ2-3, is KAGVTQTPRYLIKTRGQQVTLSCSPISGHRSVSWYQQTPGQGLQFLFEYFSETQRNKGNFPGRFSGRQFSNSRSEMNVSTLELGDSALYLCASSKDLPSTDTQYFGPGTRLTVL.